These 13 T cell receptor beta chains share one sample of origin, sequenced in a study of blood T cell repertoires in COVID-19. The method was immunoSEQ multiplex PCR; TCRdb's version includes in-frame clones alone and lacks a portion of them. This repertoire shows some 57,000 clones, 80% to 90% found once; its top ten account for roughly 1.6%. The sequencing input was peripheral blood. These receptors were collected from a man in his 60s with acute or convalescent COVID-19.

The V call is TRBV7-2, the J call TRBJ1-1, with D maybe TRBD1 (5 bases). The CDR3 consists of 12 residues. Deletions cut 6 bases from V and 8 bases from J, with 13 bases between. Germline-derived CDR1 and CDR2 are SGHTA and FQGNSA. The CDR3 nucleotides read TGTGCCAGCAGTTCTGGGGGGAGGGAAGCTTTCTTT. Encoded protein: CASSSGGREAFF.

CDR3 loop: CASSERDSSGNTIYF. The CDR3 coding sequence is TGTGCCAGCAGTGAACGGGACAGCTCTGGAAACACCATATATTTT. V and J are TRBV2 and TRBJ1-3; 7 bases agree with TRBD1. Trimming cost V 2 bases and J 0 bases; bases outside gene matches: 1. Germline lookup yields CDR1 SNHLY and CDR2 FYNNEI. The CDR3 runs to 15 residues. Variable domain in full (rest from reference TRBV2 and TRBJ1-3): EPEVTQTPSHQVTQMGQEVILRCVPISNHLYFYWYRQILGQKVEFLVSFYNNEISEKSEIFDDQFSVERPDGSNFTLKIRSTKLEDSAMYFCASSERDSSGNTIYFGEGSWLTVV.

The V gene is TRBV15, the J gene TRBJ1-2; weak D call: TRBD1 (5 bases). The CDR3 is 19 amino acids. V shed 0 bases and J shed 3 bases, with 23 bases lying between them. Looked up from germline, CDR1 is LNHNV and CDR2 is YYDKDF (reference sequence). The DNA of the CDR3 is TGTGCCACCAGCAGAGATAACCGGTTTCAGGCGGGGCAGGACTATGGCTACACCTTC. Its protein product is CATSRDNRFQAGQDYGYTF.

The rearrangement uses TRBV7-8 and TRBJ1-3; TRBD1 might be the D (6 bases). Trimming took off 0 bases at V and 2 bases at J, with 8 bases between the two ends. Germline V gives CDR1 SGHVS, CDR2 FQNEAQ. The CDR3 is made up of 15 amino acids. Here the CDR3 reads CASSLAAGAGNTIYF. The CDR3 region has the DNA TGTGCCAGCAGCTTAGCGGCAGGGGCTGGAAACACCATATATTTT.

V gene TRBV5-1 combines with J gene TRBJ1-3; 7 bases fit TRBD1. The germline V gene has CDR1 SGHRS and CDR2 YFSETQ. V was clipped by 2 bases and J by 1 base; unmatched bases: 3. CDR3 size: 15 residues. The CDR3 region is CASSFTTGSGNTIYF. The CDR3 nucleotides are TGCGCCAGCAGCTTTACGACAGGGTCTGGAAACACCATATATTTT.

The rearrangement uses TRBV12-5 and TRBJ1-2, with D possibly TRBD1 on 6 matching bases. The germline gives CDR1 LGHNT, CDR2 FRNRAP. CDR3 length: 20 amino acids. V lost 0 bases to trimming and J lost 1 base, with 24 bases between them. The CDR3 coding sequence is TGTGCTAGTGGTTTGGTTCCAAGGGGCTTAGACAGGCGCTTTAACTATGGCTACACCTTC. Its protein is CASGLVPRGLDRRFNYGYTF.

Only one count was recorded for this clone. The CDR3 region is CAISVESGSGNTIYF. CDR3 DNA: TGTGCCATCAGTGTAGAGTCAGGGTCTGGAAACACCATATATTTT. The chain couples TRBV10-3 to TRBJ1-3; TRBD1 is a possible D gene (5 bases). CDR3 length: 15 amino acids. V lost 4 bases and J 1 base, leaving 11 bases between the germline ends. From germline, CDR1 is ENHRY and CDR2 SYGVKD.

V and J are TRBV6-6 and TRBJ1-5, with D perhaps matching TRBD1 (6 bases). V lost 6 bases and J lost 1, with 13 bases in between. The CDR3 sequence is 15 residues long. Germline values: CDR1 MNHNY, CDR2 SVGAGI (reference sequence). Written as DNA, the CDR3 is TGTGCCAGCAGCAAAACGGGACAAAGCAATCAGCCCCAGCATTTT. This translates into CASSKTGQSNQPQHF.

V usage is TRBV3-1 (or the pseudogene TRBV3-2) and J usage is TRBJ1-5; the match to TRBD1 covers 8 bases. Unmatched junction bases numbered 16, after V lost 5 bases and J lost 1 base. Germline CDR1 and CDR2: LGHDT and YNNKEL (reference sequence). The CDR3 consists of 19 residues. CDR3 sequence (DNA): TGTGCCAGCAGCTCTGTCTCCGGGGCAGGGGGCGCGAGCAATCAGCCCCAGCATTTT. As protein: CASSSVSGAGGASNQPQHF.

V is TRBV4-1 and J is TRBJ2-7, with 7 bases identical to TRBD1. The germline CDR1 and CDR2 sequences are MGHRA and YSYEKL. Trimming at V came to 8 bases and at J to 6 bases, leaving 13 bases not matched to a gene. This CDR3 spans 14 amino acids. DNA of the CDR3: TGCGCCAGCTCCACAGGGGTTGGATCTGGCGAGCAGTACTTC. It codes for CASSTGVGSGEQYF.

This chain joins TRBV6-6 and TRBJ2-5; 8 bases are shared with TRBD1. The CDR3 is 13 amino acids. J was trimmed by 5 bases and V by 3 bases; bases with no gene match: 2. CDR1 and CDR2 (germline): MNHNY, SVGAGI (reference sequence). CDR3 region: CASSYGQGETQYF. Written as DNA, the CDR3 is TGTGCCAGCAGTTATGGACAGGGCGAGACCCAGTACTTC.

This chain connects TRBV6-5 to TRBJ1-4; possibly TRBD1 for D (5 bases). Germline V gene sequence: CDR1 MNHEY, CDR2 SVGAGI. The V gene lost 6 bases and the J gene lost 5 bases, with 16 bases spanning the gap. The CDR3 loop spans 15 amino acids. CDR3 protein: CASSPMGTGNEKLFF. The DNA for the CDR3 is TGTGCCAGCAGCCCGATGGGGACTGGGAATGAAAAACTGTTTTTT.

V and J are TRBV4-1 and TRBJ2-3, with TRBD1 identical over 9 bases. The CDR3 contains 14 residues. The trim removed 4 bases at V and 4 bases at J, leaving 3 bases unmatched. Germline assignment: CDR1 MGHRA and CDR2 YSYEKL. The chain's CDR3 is CASSRDRAADTQYF. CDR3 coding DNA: TGCGCCAGCAGCCGGGACAGGGCCGCAGATACGCAGTATTTT.